This passage covers 8 T cell receptor beta chains from one sample sequenced in a study of T-cell reconstitution after alpha-beta-depleted transplantation in children. Unique molecular identifiers featured in how the TCRbeta library was prepared. TCRdb re-called the PCR reads through MiXCR, storing one row per CDR3 protein. The table includes over 150,000 distinct CDR3 sequences, about 7% detected once. Material: PBMCs, obtained before TCRalphabeta/CD19-depleted stem cell transplant. These receptors were obtained from a boy between 2 and 15 years old with acute lymphoblastic leukemia, due to receive a stem cell transplant.

This clonotype has more than one count but fewer than ten. The gene calls are TRBV12-3 or TRBV12-4 and TRBJ1-1; D uncertain. Between the trimmed V and J ends, which lost 4 bases and 0 bases, there was a span of 15 bases. This CDR3 spans 16 amino acids. As DNA, the CDR3 is TGTGCCAGCAGTTCGCACAGTGTCCCCCTGAACACTGAAGCTTTCTTT. Protein sequence: CASSSHSVPLNTEAFF.

At least ten counts were recorded for this clonotype. The chain uses TRBV29-1 and TRBJ1-1; the D gene is possibly TRBD1 (6 bases). Per germline, CDR1 SQVTM and CDR2 ANQGSEA. Trimming removed 6 bases at V and 3 bases at J, with 11 bases between. The CDR3 sequence is 12 residues long. In nucleotides, the CDR3 is TGCAGCGTCGGAGGGGGTTACACTGAAGCTTTCTTT. Residues: CSVGGGYTEAFF.

This clonotype was seen a handful of times. The rearrangement uses TRBV10-3 and TRBJ2-3; D ambiguous. From germline, CDR1 is ENHRY and CDR2 SYGVKD. The V and J ends lost 2 bases and 5 bases respectively, with 8 bases between them. The length of the CDR3 is 13 residues. As DNA, the CDR3 is TGTGCCATCAGTGAGGGCCTAGGAGATACGCAGTATTTT. As protein: CAISEGLGDTQYF.

This clonotype has a count of ten or more. The chain couples TRBV9 to TRBJ2-7, with D perhaps TRBD1 (6 bases). The germline V gene has CDR1 SGDLS and CDR2 YYNGEE. V lost 0 bases, J lost 5 bases, and 15 bases lay in between. CDR3 length: 15 amino acids. The CDR3 DNA sequence: TGTGCCAGCAGCGTAGGGCAGGGACATACGGACGAGCAGTACTTC. It encodes CASSVGQGHTDEQYF.

This clonotype was observed many times. This chain connects TRBV20-1 to TRBJ2-3, with TRBD1 identical over 9 bases. The CDR3 extends over 14 amino acids. The ends lost 5 bases at V and 2 bases at J; junction bases unmatched: 5. The germline V gene has CDR1 DFQATT and CDR2 SNEGSKA (reference sequence). The chain's CDR3 is CSAQDRGSTDTQYF. CDR3 DNA sequence: TGCAGTGCTCAGGACAGGGGTTCCACAGATACGCAGTATTTT.

The chain employs TRBV7-9 and TRBJ2-3; D gene unclear. CDR3 length: 14 amino acids. Looked up from germline, CDR1 is SEHNR and CDR2 is FQNEAQ (reference sequence). V lost 5 bases, J lost 2 bases, and 11 bases lay in between. The CDR3 DNA reads as TGTGCCAGCAGCCAAATCGACTCCACAGATACGCAGTATTTT. Protein product: CASSQIDSTDTQYF.

This clonotype was seen repeatedly, ten times or more. The J gene is TRBJ2-5, the V gene TRBV4-3, with D possibly being TRBD1 or TRBD2 (5 bases each). CDR1 LGHNA and CDR2 YSLEER come from the germline V gene. V lost 0 bases, J lost 3 bases, and 11 bases lay in between. The CDR3 loop spans 15 amino acids. The CDR3 reads CASSQDVGTKETQYF. The CDR3 DNA follows: TGCGCCAGCAGCCAAGACGTGGGGACCAAAGAGACCCAGTACTTC.

In this sample, this clonotype turned up many times. The V call is TRBV7-2, the J call TRBJ2-3; 13 bases line up with TRBD2. J was trimmed by 5 bases and V by 5 bases; bases with no gene match: 1. Germline assignment: CDR1 SGHTA and CDR2 FQGNSA. The CDR3 length is 14 residues. CDR3 sequence: CASSRTSGGDTQYF. CDR3 coding DNA: TGTGCCAGCAGCAGGACTAGCGGGGGAGATACGCAGTATTTT.